The clone carrying this TCR beta chain was found many times. These data come from a study of blood T cell repertoires in COVID-19. The CDR3 spans 15 residues. Germline lookup yields CDR1 SGHNT and CDR2 YYREEE (reference sequence). Trimming stripped 3 bases from V and 0 bases from J, with 13 bases between. Generated by immunoSEQ multiplex PCR, the TCRdb table keeps only in-frame clones and is missing some. The sample has fewer than 350,000 clones; 88% are singletons. The chain employs TRBV5-4 and TRBJ2-7; tentative D call: TRBD1 (5 bases). This sequence originates from a man between 18 and 29 years old with active or convalescent COVID-19. Sample: peripheral blood. The chain's CDR3 is CASSSIDRSSYEQYF. The DNA for the CDR3 is TGTGCCAGCAGCTCCATTGACAGAAGCTCCTACGAGCAGTACTTC.